What follows describes a single TCR beta chain. Its antigen is not known. Recipients boosted at about 4 weeks or about 12 weeks are pooled. This specimen comes from a study of T cell responses to AZD1222 COVID-19 vaccine. Study-wide findings and caveats: Nearly half of spike-specific TCRs reportedly go after variant regions that carry no mutations. Only after the peak T cell response were repertoires sampled.

Here immunoSEQ multiplex PCR was the method, and the copy in TCRdb shows in-frame clones only, minus some. The data show approximately 150,000 clones, with roughly 90% seen just once and approximately 1.6% held by the top ten. The material was peripheral blood, obtained 28 days after the second AZD1222 dose. The sequence derives from an adult who received the AZD1222 COVID-19 vaccine.

As DNA, the CDR3 is TGTGCCAGCAGTTCGACAGAAGCTGGAAACACCATATATTTT. Encoded protein: CASSSTEAGNTIYF. The rearrangement uses TRBV6-2 or TRBV6-3 and TRBJ1-3; D possibly corresponds to TRBD1 (5 bases). The CDR3 has 14 residues. CDR1 and CDR2 from the germline V gene are MNHEY and SVGEGT. Trimming removed 4 bases at V and 2 bases at J, with 9 bases between.